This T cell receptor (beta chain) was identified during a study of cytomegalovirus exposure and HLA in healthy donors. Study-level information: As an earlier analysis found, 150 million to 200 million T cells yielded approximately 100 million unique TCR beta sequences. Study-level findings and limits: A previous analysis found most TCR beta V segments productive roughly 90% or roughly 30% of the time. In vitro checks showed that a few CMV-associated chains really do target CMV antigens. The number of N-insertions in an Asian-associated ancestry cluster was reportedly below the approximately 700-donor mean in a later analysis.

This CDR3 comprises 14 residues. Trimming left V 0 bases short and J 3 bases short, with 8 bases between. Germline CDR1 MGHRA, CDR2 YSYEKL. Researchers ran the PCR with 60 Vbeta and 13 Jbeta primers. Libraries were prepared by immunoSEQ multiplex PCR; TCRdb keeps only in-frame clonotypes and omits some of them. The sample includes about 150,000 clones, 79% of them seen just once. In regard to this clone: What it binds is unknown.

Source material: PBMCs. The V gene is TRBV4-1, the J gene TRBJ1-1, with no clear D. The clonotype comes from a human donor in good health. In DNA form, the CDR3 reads TGCGCCAGCAGCCAAGATGGGCTGGACACTGAAGCTTTCTTT. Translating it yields CASSQDGLDTEAFF.